These 25 T cell receptor beta chains originate from one sample sequenced in a study of Ad26.COV2.S vaccination and SARS-CoV-2 variants. Some clones are missing from TCRdb's copy, which holds only in-frame ones; the method was immunoSEQ multiplex PCR. The sample has some 640,000 clones, around 92% seen once. Treatment here: around 19 received Ad26.COV2.S at low or high dose, single or two shots; about 5 received placebo; per-sample allocation not given. Specimens were obtained on day 63 following the first vaccine or placebo injection. This specimen consisted of peripheral blood, obtained in a trial of Ad26.COV2.S vaccine versus placebo. These receptor sequences come from a person aged 18-65 years who received the Ad26.COV2.S COVID-19 vaccine or a placebo.

This chain links TRBV24-1 with TRBJ1-1, with TRBD1 matching 8 bases. The V and J ends lost 4 bases and 7 bases, in that order; junction bases with no gene match: 4. The germline V gene has CDR1 KGHDR and CDR2 SFDVKD. The CDR3 runs to 13 residues. The CDR3, as DNA: TGTGCCACCAGTGACTCGACAGGGGTTGAAGCTTTCTTT. The encoded protein is CATSDSTGVEAFF.

The CDR3 DNA reads TGTGCCAGTAGTATACTCATAAGCGGGACTGCCTACAATGAGCAGTTCTTC. Amino acids: CASSILISGTAYNEQFF. The V and J genes are TRBV19 and TRBJ2-1, with 7 bases aligning to TRBD2. V lost 2 bases to trimming and J lost 2 bases; unmatched junction nucleotides: 9. This CDR3 spans 17 amino acids. Per germline, CDR1 LNHDA and CDR2 SQIVND (reference sequence).

This chain links TRBV9 with TRBJ2-3; the D gene is possibly TRBD2 (6 bases). CDR3 length: 16 residues. Germline CDR1 reads SGDLS; CDR2 reads YYNGEE. Trimming took 3 bases from V and 0 from J, leaving 14 bases between them. CDR3 sequence reads: CASSGGTDTSTDTQYF. The CDR3 DNA reads as TGTGCCAGCAGCGGCGGGACGGATACTAGCACAGATACGCAGTATTTT.

The CDR3 DNA reads TGTGCCAGCAGCGTAGCCGGGGGCTGGGGGAACACTGAAGCTTTCTTT. Residues: CASSVAGGWGNTEAFF. This sequence joins TRBV9 and TRBJ1-1, with D possibly being TRBD1 (6 bases). The V and J ends lost 0 bases and 1 base respectively, with 13 bases between them. Germline assignment: CDR1 SGDLS and CDR2 YYNGEE. The CDR3 totals 16 residues.

V is TRBV6-5 and J is TRBJ2-7; D is possibly TRBD1 or TRBD2 (5 bases each). The germline V gene has CDR1 MNHEY and CDR2 SVGAGI. This CDR3 has 11 residues. The V gene lost 0 bases and the J gene lost 10 bases, with 7 bases spanning the gap. The CDR3 DNA sequence: TGTGCCAGCAGTTACTCGGGGGTACAGTACTTC. It codes for CASSYSGVQYF.

The V call is TRBV13, the J call TRBJ1-1; 8 bases fit TRBD1. V gave up 9 bases and J gave up 6 bases; unmatched junction bases: 12. The CDR3 length is 14 residues. CDR1 and CDR2 from the germline V gene are PRHDT and FYEKMQ (reference sequence). DNA for the CDR3: TGTGCCAGTACTCCCAGGGGGCGAATCCCTGAAGCTTTCTTT. This gives the protein CASTPRGRIPEAFF.

The chain combines TRBV29-1 with TRBJ2-7; the D gene could be TRBD1 or TRBD2 (5 bases each). The CDR3 loop spans 12 amino acids. V lost 4 bases, J lost 6 bases, and 13 bases lay in between. Germline V gene sequence: CDR1 SQVTM, CDR2 ANQGSEA. DNA for the CDR3: TGCAGCGTTGGTCCTACGGGGCGCGAGCAGTACTTC. It translates to CSVGPTGREQYF.

This chain connects TRBV3-1 (or the pseudogene TRBV3-2) to TRBJ2-4; 14 positions agree with TRBD2. V shed 6 bases and J 7 bases; nucleotides not matched to a gene: 8. CDR3 length equals 16 residues. Germline assignment: CDR1 LGHDT and CDR2 YNNKEL (reference sequence). Here the CDR3 reads CASSKGLAGARNIQYF. The CDR3 DNA sequence: TGTGCCAGCAGTAAGGGACTAGCGGGAGCGCGGAACATTCAGTACTTC.

The chain combines TRBV29-1 with TRBJ1-1; a weak D match, TRBD1 (5 bases). V was pared by 2 bases and J by 3 bases, with 13 bases between. CDR3 length: 14 residues. Germline CDR1 is SQVTM and CDR2 is ANQGSEA. The CDR3 here is CSVERRQGDTEAFF. CDR3 bases: TGCAGCGTTGAAAGGCGGCAGGGCGACACTGAAGCTTTCTTT.

The rearrangement links TRBV6-5 to TRBJ1-1; TRBD1 aligns across 8 bases. This CDR3 contains 15 residues. Trimming cost V 2 bases and J 4 bases; bases outside gene matches: 6. The V gene's germline CDR1 is MNHEY and CDR2 SVGAGI. As DNA, the CDR3 is TGTGCCAGCAGTTACACTGGACAGGGTGGCACTGAAGCTTTCTTT. This translates into CASSYTGQGGTEAFF.

This rearrangement joins TRBV19 to TRBJ1-2, with 7 bases fitting TRBD1. Germline-derived CDR1 and CDR2 are LNHDA and SQIVND (reference sequence). V lost 5 bases and J lost 4; bases outside the gene matches: 1. CDR3 length equals 12 residues. CDR3 sequence reads: CASSQGGYGYTF. CDR3 DNA: TGTGCCAGTAGTCAGGGGGGCTATGGCTACACCTTC.

The CDR3: CASSLEVYGYTF. In nucleotides, the CDR3 is TGTGCCAGCAGCTTGGAGGTCTATGGCTACACCTTC. The gene calls are TRBV5-6 and TRBJ1-2; no clear D. The V gene's germline CDR1 is SGHDT and CDR2 YYEEEE. The ends were cut back, 0 bases at V and 4 bases at J, with 4 bases in the middle. The length of the CDR3 is 12 residues.

V is TRBV11-2 and J is TRBJ2-1; 10 bases line up with TRBD2. Trimming took 5 bases from V and 4 from J; bases not matched to a gene: 11. The CDR3 is 17 amino acids. In germline, CDR1 is SGHAT, CDR2 FQNNGV. CDR3 loop: CASSVLLAGLPYNEQFF. The CDR3 bases are TGTGCCAGCAGCGTCTTACTAGCGGGACTCCCATACAATGAGCAGTTCTTC.

The J gene is TRBJ1-1, the V gene TRBV5-1; D is undetermined. Trimming removed 2 bases from V and 1 base from J, with 6 bases in between. This CDR3 is 13 amino acids long. Germline V CDR1 and CDR2: SGHRS, YFSETQ. In DNA, the CDR3 is TGCGCCAGCAGCTTAAGTTGGAACACTGAAGCTTTCTTT. Amino acids: CASSLSWNTEAFF. The full variable domain, completed using reference TRBV5-1 and TRBJ1-1, is KAGVTQTPRYLIKTRGQQVTLSCSPISGHRSVSWYQQTPGQGLQFLFEYFSETQRNKGNFPGRFSGRQFSNSRSEMNVSTLELGDSALYLCASSLSWNTEAFFGQGTRLTVV.

V and J are TRBV12-3 or TRBV12-4 and TRBJ1-4, with no clear D. The CDR3 runs 11 residues. Deletions cut 8 bases from V and 5 bases from J, with 6 bases between. CDR3 protein: CASGRNEKLFF. The CDR3, as DNA: TGTGCCAGCGGCAGAAATGAAAAACTGTTTTTT.

The genes are TRBV5-1 and TRBJ2-2; D ambiguous. The CDR3 consists of 15 residues. Germline CDR1 is SGHRS and CDR2 is YFSETQ. Trimming left V 0 bases short and J 6 bases short, with 12 bases between. The chain's CDR3 is CASSLGGSDPGELFF. CDR3 in DNA: TGCGCCAGCAGCTTGGGCGGAAGCGATCCCGGGGAGCTGTTTTTT. The variable domain in full, completed from reference TRBV5-1 and TRBJ2-2, reads KAGVTQTPRYLIKTRGQQVTLSCSPISGHRSVSWYQQTPGQGLQFLFEYFSETQRNKGNFPGRFSGRQFSNSRSEMNVSTLELGDSALYLCASSLGGSDPGELFFGEGSRLTVL.

This rearrangement joins TRBV7-9 to TRBJ2-3; D is perhaps TRBD1 (6 bases). From germline, CDR1 is SEHNR and CDR2 FQNEAQ (reference sequence). V gave up 5 bases and J gave up 6 bases, with 18 bases separating them. The CDR3 has 15 residues. The CDR3 spells CASSLSQGVYDTQYF. As DNA, the CDR3 is TGTGCCAGCAGCCTATCACAGGGAGTTTACGATACGCAGTATTTT.

This chain joins TRBV19 and TRBJ2-3, with TRBD2 as a possible D gene (6 bases). Germline assignment: CDR1 LNHDA and CDR2 SQIVND (reference sequence). The CDR3 has 16 residues. Deletions cut 3 bases from V and 4 bases from J, with 17 bases between. CDR3 amino acids: CASSMGGLYPPDTQYF. The CDR3 nucleotides are TGTGCCAGTAGTATGGGGGGACTCTACCCCCCAGATACGCAGTATTTT.

The V gene is TRBV7-8, the J gene TRBJ2-3; the D gene is possibly TRBD1 (5 bases). This CDR3 contains 15 residues. CDR1 and CDR2 from the germline V gene are SGHVS and FQNEAQ. Between the trimmed V and J ends, which lost 3 bases and 2 bases, there was a span of 12 bases. CDR3 DNA: TGTGCCAGCAGCTTGGCAGGGTGGGCCACAGATACGCAGTATTTT. It encodes CASSLAGWATDTQYF.

The CDR3 loop is CASSPNDGSEAFF. The DNA for the CDR3 is TGTGCCAGCTCACCAAATGACGGGTCTGAAGCTTTCTTT. The rearrangement links TRBV18 to TRBJ1-1, with D unresolved. The CDR3 is 13 residues long. V shed 2 bases and J shed 6 bases, with 10 bases lying between them. Germline CDR1 reads KGHSH; CDR2 reads LQKENI.

This sequence joins TRBV9 and TRBJ2-1; 11 positions agree with TRBD2. CDR1 is SGDLS and CDR2 is YYNGEE in the germline V gene. The CDR3 length is 19 residues. Unmatched junction bases numbered 8, after V lost 0 bases and J lost 0 bases. The CDR3 is CASSVGPSGGTLSYNEQFF. The CDR3 DNA is TGTGCCAGCAGCGTAGGCCCTAGCGGGGGGACCCTCTCCTACAATGAGCAGTTCTTC.

CDR3 amino acids: CASSAGQRGMVYEQYF. CDR3 sequence (DNA): TGTGCCAGCAGTGCGGGACAACGGGGGATGGTCTACGAGCAGTACTTC. The V call is TRBV6-1, the J call TRBJ2-7; either TRBD1 or TRBD2 may fit D (6 bases each). The CDR3 runs to 16 residues. V was pared by 4 bases and J by 3 bases, with 19 bases between. Germline V gene sequence: CDR1 MNHNS, CDR2 SASEGT.

This chain joins TRBV27 and TRBJ1-4; D is ambiguous. This CDR3 contains 14 residues. Germline V lookup: CDR1 MNHEY, CDR2 SMNVEV (reference sequence). V lost 5 bases and J lost 6, with 13 bases in between. The CDR3, as DNA: TGTGCCAGCAGTAGGGAGTTCGGGTATGAAAAACTGTTTTTT. Translating gives CASSREFGYEKLFF.

Only a few counts were recorded for this clone. The rearrangement uses TRBV13 and TRBJ2-7; no reliable D call. This CDR3 is built from 13 residues. Trimming shortened V by 1 base and J by 0 bases, and 4 bases separated the two germline ends. Germline CDR1 and CDR2: PRHDT and FYEKMQ (reference sequence). Here the CDR3 reads CASSLEGSYEQYF. As DNA, the CDR3 is TGTGCCAGCAGCTTAGAGGGCTCCTACGAGCAGTACTTC.

J is TRBJ2-7 and V is TRBV12-3 or TRBV12-4, with a possible D match to TRBD2 (5 bases). The CDR3 is 12 residues long. Trimming left V 5 bases short and J 3 bases short, with 8 bases between. The CDR3 region has the DNA TGTGCCAGCAGTCCCGGGATCTACGAGCAGTACTTC. Its protein is CASSPGIYEQYF.